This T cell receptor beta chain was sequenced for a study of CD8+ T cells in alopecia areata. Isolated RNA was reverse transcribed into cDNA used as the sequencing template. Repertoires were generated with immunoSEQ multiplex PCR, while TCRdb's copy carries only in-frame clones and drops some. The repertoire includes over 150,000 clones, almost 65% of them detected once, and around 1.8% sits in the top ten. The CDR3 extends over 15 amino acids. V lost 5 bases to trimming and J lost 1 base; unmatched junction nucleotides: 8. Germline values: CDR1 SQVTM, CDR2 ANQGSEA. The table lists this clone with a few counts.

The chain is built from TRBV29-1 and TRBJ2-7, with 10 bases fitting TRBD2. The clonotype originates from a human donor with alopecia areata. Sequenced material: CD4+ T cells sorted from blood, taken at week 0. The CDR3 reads CSVQHLTSGSYEQYF. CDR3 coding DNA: TGCAGCGTTCAACACCTGACTAGCGGGTCCTACGAGCAGTACTTC.